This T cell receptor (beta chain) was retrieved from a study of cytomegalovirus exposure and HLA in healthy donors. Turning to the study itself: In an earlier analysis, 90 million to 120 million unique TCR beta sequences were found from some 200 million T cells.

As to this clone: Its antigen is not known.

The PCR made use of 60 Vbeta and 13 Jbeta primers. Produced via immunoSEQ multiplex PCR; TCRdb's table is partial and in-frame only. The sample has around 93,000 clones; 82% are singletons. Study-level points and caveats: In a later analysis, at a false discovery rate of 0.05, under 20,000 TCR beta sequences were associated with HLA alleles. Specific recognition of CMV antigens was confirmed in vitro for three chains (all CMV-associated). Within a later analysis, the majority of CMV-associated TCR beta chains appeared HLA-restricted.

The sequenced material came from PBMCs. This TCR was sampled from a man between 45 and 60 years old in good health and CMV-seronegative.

CDR3 loop: CASSLWTGWGATNEKLFF. The CDR3 coding sequence is TGTGCCAGCAGTCTTTGGACAGGGTGGGGGGCAACTAATGAAAAACTGTTTTTT. This rearrangement joins TRBV5-6 to TRBJ1-4; 8 bases are shared with TRBD1. Trimming took 5 bases from V and 0 from J; bases not matched to a gene: 12. Germline CDR1 reads SGHDT; CDR2 reads YYEEEE. This CDR3 is 18 amino acids long.